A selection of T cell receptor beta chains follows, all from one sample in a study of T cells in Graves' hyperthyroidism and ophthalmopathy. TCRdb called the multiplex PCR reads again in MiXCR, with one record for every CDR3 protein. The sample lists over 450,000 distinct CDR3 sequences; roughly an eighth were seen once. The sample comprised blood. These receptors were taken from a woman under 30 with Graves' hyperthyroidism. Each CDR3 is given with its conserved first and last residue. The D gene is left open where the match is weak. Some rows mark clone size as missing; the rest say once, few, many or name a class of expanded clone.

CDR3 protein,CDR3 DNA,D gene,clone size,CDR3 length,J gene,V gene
CASNRGAELGETQYF,TGTGCCAGTAACAGGGGAGCGGAGTTGGGAGAGACCCAGTACTTC,TRBD1,many,15,TRBJ2-5,TRBV19
CASRKRLGRDTDTQYF,TGTGCCAGCAGAAAAAGGCTCGGGAGGGACACAGATACGCAGTATTTT,TRBD2,many,16,TRBJ2-3,TRBV12-3/TRBV12-4
CASSGSPDWYGELFF,TGTGCCAGCAGCGGCTCCCCCGATTGGTACGGGGAGCTGTTTTTT,.,many,15,TRBJ2-2,TRBV9
CASSQSGTGVFGVGYTF,TGTGCCAGCAGCCAGTCCGGGACAGGGGTTTTTGGAGTTGGCTACACCTTC,TRBD1,few,17,TRBJ1-2,TRBV14
CASSSVAGSTEAFF,TGTGCCAGCTCATCAGTGGCGGGGAGCACTGAAGCTTTCTTT,.,many,14,TRBJ1-1,TRBV18
CASSLDPSYNEQFF,TGCGCCAGCAGCTTGGACCCCTCCTACAATGAGCAGTTCTTC,.,.,14,TRBJ2-1,TRBV5-1
CASSFHGGRGETQYF,TGTGCCAGCAGTTTCCACGGTGGCAGGGGGGAGACCCAGTACTTC,TRBD1,many,15,TRBJ2-5,TRBV6-1
CAWTSGRASTDTQYF,TGTGCCTGGACTAGCGGGAGGGCTAGCACAGATACGCAGTATTTT,TRBD2,.,15,TRBJ2-3,TRBV30
CASSSRTSGRTYYNEQFF,TGTGCCAGCAGCTCAAGGACTAGCGGGAGGACCTACTACAATGAGCAGTTCTTC,TRBD2,many,18,TRBJ2-1,TRBV9
CASRGIAGAYNEQFF,TGTGCCAGCCGAGGGATAGCGGGGGCCTACAATGAGCAGTTCTTC,TRBD2,.,15,TRBJ2-1,TRBV19
CASSPEGGPLGANVLTF,TGCGCCAGCAGCCCGGAGGGGGGTCCTCTCGGGGCCAACGTCCTGACTTTC,.,.,17,TRBJ2-6,TRBV5-1
CASSPTGTSVKTQYF,TGTGCCAGCAGTCCAACAGGGACTAGTGTAAAGACCCAGTACTTC,TRBD2,many,15,TRBJ2-5,TRBV12-3/TRBV12-4
CASSPGLRGYEQFF,TGTGCCAGCTCACCCGGGCTTAGGGGCTATGAGCAGTTCTTC,.,many,14,TRBJ2-1,TRBV18
CASSPGWVPQHF,TGTGCCAGCAGTCCCGGATGGGTGCCCCAGCATTTT,.,many,12,TRBJ1-5,TRBV12-3/TRBV12-4
CAIRTTGSDSYNEQFF,TGTGCCATCAGGACCACCGGGAGCGACTCCTACAATGAGCAGTTCTTC,.,many,16,TRBJ2-1,TRBV10-3
CASSLPGLRGGLFF,TGTGCCAGCAGTTTACCCGGCCTGCGAGGTGGTCTGTTTTTT,.,.,14,TRBJ1-4,TRBV27
CASNRTPGETQYF,TGTGCCAGCAATCGGACCCCTGGGGAGACCCAGTACTTC,.,many,13,TRBJ2-5,TRBV6-1
CASRVTSGSYEQYF,TGTGCCAGTAGGGTCACTAGCGGGAGTTACGAGCAGTACTTC,TRBD2,few,14,TRBJ2-7,TRBV19
CASSLYWDNAYEQYF,TGTGCCAGCAGTTTATACTGGGACAATGCCTACGAGCAGTACTTC,.,.,15,TRBJ2-7,TRBV28
CASSLGGRAHNEQFF,TGTGCCAGCAGTTTGGGCGGGAGGGCCCACAATGAGCAGTTCTTC,TRBD2,many,15,TRBJ2-1,TRBV27
CASSQIGNTIYF,TGTGCCAGCAGCCAGATTGGAAACACCATATATTTT,.,few,12,TRBJ1-3,TRBV14
CASSQGVVDGYTF,TGTGCCAGTTCTCAGGGGGTCGTCGATGGCTACACCTTC,TRBD1,many,13,TRBJ1-2,TRBV12-3/TRBV12-4
CASSPNTGGGRNEQFF,TGTGCCAGCAGCCCCAATACAGGGGGCGGTAGGAATGAGCAGTTCTTC,TRBD1,.,16,TRBJ2-1,TRBV11-3
CASSLSGSHPQETQYF,TGTGCCAGCAGTTTATCGGGGTCCCATCCCCAAGAGACCCAGTACTTC,.,.,16,TRBJ2-5,TRBV12-3/TRBV12-4
CASSYGQAVRAFF,TGTGCCAGCAGCTACGGACAGGCAGTGCGGGCTTTCTTT,TRBD1,few,13,TRBJ1-1,TRBV6-1
CASSPRVPAGSTDTQYF,TGTGCCAGCTCACCAAGGGTTCCAGCGGGGAGCACAGATACGCAGTATTTT,TRBD2,many,17,TRBJ2-3,TRBV18
CASSPFMDDRPNTEAFF,TGTGCCAGCTCACCATTTATGGATGACAGGCCGAACACTGAAGCTTTCTTT,.,few,17,TRBJ1-1,TRBV18
CASSLISHEQFF,TGTGCCAGCAGTTTAATCAGCCATGAGCAGTTCTTC,.,many,12,TRBJ2-1,TRBV12-3/TRBV12-4
CTSSLDLEINTDTQYF,TGTACCAGCAGCTTAGATCTCGAGATAAACACGGATACGCAGTATTTT,.,.,16,TRBJ2-3,TRBV11-2
CASSQERGQAKNIQYF,TGTGCCAGCAGCCAAGAGCGGGGGCAGGCCAAAAACATTCAGTACTTC,.,few,16,TRBJ2-4,TRBV3-1
CASSGLFYNSPLHF,TGTGCCAGCAGTGGACTTTTTTATAATTCACCCCTCCACTTT,.,many,14,TRBJ1-6,TRBV12-3/TRBV12-4
CASRALPNTEAFF,TGTGCCAGTAGGGCACTCCCGAACACTGAAGCTTTCTTT,.,.,13,TRBJ1-1,TRBV19
CASSPSGQSNSPLHF,TGTGCCAGCAGCCCTTCGGGACAGTCTAATTCACCCCTCCACTTT,TRBD1,many,15,TRBJ1-6,TRBV11-2
CASNPFGGSYEQYF,TGTGCCAGCAATCCCTTCGGGGGCTCCTACGAGCAGTACTTC,.,many,14,TRBJ2-7,TRBV11-2
CASSLGWTSGSGDTQYF,TGTGCCAGCAGCTTAGGTTGGACTAGCGGGAGCGGTGATACGCAGTATTTT,TRBD2,many,17,TRBJ2-3,TRBV7-9
CATRGGGDYGYTF,TGTGCTACGAGGGGCGGTGGAGACTATGGCTACACCTTC,.,many,13,TRBJ1-2,TRBV19
CASSSGTGLVGGEKLFF,TGTGCCAGCAGCTCTGGGACAGGACTCGTGGGCGGTGAAAAACTGTTTTTT,TRBD1,few,17,TRBJ1-4,TRBV7-9
CASSSWGGNTEAFF,TGTGCCAGCAGTTCCTGGGGGGGGAACACTGAAGCTTTCTTT,.,many,14,TRBJ1-1,TRBV12-3/TRBV12-4
CATSRGAGNTEAFF,TGTGCCACCAGCAGAGGGGCGGGGAACACTGAAGCTTTCTTT,.,few,14,TRBJ1-1,TRBV15
CASSLGQEAWNQPQHF,TGTGCCAGCAGTTTGGGACAGGAGGCTTGGAATCAGCCCCAGCATTTT,TRBD1,many,16,TRBJ1-5,TRBV12-3/TRBV12-4
CASIPRAFTDTQYF,TGTGCCAGCATCCCGAGAGCGTTCACAGATACGCAGTATTTT,.,.,14,TRBJ2-3,TRBV6-2/TRBV6-3
CASSLSGGSGNTIYF,TGTGCCAGCAGTTTATCAGGGGGCTCTGGAAACACCATATATTTT,TRBD1,many,15,TRBJ1-3,TRBV12-3/TRBV12-4
CASSFGRNNEKLFF,TGTGCCAGCAGTTTCGGCAGGAACAATGAAAAACTGTTTTTT,.,many,14,TRBJ1-4,TRBV6-1
CASSQSQGTGQETQYF,TGTGCCAGCAGCCAGTCCCAAGGGACAGGCCAAGAGACCCAGTACTTC,TRBD1,few,16,TRBJ2-5,TRBV4-2
CASSLPGTTTEAFF,TGTGCCAGCTCCCTGCCCGGGACAACTACCGAAGCTTTCTTT,.,few,14,TRBJ1-1,TRBV18